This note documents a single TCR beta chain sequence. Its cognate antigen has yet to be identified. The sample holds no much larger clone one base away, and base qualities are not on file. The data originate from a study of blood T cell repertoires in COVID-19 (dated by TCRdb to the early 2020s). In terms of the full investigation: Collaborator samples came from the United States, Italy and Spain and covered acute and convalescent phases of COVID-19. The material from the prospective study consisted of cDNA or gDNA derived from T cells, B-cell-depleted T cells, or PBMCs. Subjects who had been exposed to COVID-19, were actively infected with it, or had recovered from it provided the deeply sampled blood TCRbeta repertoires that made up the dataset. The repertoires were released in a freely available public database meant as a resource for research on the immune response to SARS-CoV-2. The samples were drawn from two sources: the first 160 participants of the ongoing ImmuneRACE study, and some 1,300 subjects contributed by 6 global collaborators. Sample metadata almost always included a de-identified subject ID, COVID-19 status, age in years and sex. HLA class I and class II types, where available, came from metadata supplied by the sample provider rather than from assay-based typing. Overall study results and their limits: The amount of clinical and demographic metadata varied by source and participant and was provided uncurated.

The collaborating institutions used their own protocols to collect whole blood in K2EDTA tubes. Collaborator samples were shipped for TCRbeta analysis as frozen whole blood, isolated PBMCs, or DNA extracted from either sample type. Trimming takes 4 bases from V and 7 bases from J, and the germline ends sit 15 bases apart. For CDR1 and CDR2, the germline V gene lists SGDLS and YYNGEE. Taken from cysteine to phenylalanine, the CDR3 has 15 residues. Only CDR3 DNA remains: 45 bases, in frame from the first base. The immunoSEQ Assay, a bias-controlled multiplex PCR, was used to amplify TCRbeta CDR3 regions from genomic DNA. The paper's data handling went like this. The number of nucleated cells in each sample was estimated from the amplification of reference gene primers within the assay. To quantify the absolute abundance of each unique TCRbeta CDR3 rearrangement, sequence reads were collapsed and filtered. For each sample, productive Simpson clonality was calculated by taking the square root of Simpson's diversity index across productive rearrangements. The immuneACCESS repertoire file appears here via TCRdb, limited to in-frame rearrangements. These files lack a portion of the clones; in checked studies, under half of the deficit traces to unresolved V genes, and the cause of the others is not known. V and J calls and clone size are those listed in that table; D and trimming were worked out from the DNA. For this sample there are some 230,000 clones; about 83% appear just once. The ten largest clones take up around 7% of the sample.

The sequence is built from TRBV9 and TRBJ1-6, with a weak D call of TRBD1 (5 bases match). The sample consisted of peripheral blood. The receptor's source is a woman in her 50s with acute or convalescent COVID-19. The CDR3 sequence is CASSSFGGENSPLHF. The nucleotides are TGTGCCAGCAGCTCTTTTGGGGGGGAGAATTCACCCCTCCACTTT.